This T cell receptor (beta chain) was recovered during a study of human T cells and chemical hapten exposure. Deletions cut 0 bases from V and 7 bases from J, with 12 bases between. The CDR3 spans 14 residues. From germline, CDR1 is LGHNA and CDR2 YNFKEQ. TCRdb reanalysed the RACE reads using MiXCR and keeps one entry per CDR3 protein. This table holds around 80,000 distinct CDR3 sequences, under 10% found once. The time point denotes: healthy volunteer bleed at 6 weeks. Unfractionated whole blood was the source of the extracted total RNA. The sequencing sample was made of whole blood. This clonotype originated in a male donor in good health. Some clones in this sample may be carry-over from other donors' samples. This chain uses TRBV4-2 with TRBJ1-2; the D is unclear. The CDR3 DNA follows: TGTGCCAGCAGCCAAGATCCAGGAGACCCTGGCTACACCTTC. Its protein product is CASSQDPGDPGYTF.